This section outlines one T cell receptor (beta chain) sequence together with its context. Its specificity is not known. These data come from a study of cytomegalovirus exposure and HLA in healthy donors. The study, taken as a whole, reports: TCR beta V- and J-gene trimming, according to a later analysis, was linked to a missense DCLRE1C variant. Across HLA loci, a later analysis found differing TCR association rates, with DRB1 most and HLA-C fewest. Earlier analysis found most TCR beta V segments productive about 90% or about 30% of the time.

Germline trimming cut 1 base from V and 4 bases from J; bases unmatched to any gene: 13. The CDR3 totals 19 residues. Germline V lookup: CDR1 LNHNV, CDR2 YYDKDF (reference sequence). The PCR ran on 60 Vbeta and 13 Jbeta primers. Sequencing used immunoSEQ multiplex PCR; TCRdb keeps in-frame clones, though not all of them. This sample contains approximately 210,000 clones. Sequences were obtained from PBMCs. The sequence was collected from a woman aged 25 to 39 in good health and CMV-seropositive. The chain combines TRBV15 with TRBJ1-5; 10 bases map to TRBD1. CDR3 sequence (DNA): TGTGCCACCAGCAGAGTTCCCTTTGTGGGACAGGGGAGAAATCAGCCCCAGCATTTT. Its translation is CATSRVPFVGQGRNQPQHF. The whole variable domain, filled in from reference TRBV15 and TRBJ1-5, reads DAMVIQNPRYQVTQFGKPVTLSCSQTLNHNVMYWYQQKSSQAPKLLFHYYDKDFNNEADTPDNFQSRRPNTSFCFLDIRSPGLGDTAMYLCATSRVPFVGQGRNQPQHFGDGTRLSIL.